This TCR beta chain was obtained from a study of regulatory T cells in long-lasting Graves disease (dated by TCRdb to about 2021). Broadly, across the study: To count as having persistent Graves' disease, a patient had to have received antithyroid drug treatment for over 5 years with TSH receptor autoantibodies remaining persistently positive. This study used TCR sequencing and RNA sequencing of peripheral blood to compare persistent Graves' disease patients against newly diagnosed Graves' disease patients. The study was conducted in China and was registered as a clinical trial. A total of around 35 samples underwent TCR sequencing, from 13 patients with persistent Graves' disease and 20 or so patients with newly diagnosed Graves' disease. Persistent Graves' disease patients in the clinical cohort had taken antithyroid drugs for around 10 years on average.

Explained via the paper, the time point label denotes: persistent/refractory GD, antithyroid drugs over 5 years with positive TRAb. For both TCR sequencing and RNA sequencing, RNA was extracted from PBMCs in TRIzol. The diagnosis of Graves' disease was made according to American Thyroid Association guidelines. The patients came from an endocrinology department in Xi'an, China. From each patient, around 9.3 milliliters of peripheral blood was collected into an EDTA anticoagulant tube. PBMCs were isolated by Ficoll Paque Plus density gradient separation without further T cell sorting. An Agilent 2100 Bioanalyzer and agarose gel were used to check RNA quality, while a NanoDrop 2000 measured RNA concentration. Overall study outcomes, separate from this receptor: Persistent Graves' disease patients showed lower TCR Shannon entropy and fewer highly expanded clones than newly diagnosed patients, suggesting clonal expansion. Only the TCR beta chain was sequenced and analyzed. Persistent patients shared more public clonotypes among themselves (under 3,000) than newly diagnosed patients did (approximately 970). Preferential use of TRBV28, TRBJ1-2 and TRBJ2-5 was observed in persistent disease, whereas TRBV20-1 and TRBJ2-1 were favored in newly diagnosed disease. The authors acknowledged the small sample size as a limitation that may reduce accuracy. The study examined only peripheral blood because the primary lesion, thyroid tissue, could not be accessed.

Concerning this clonotype: Its antigen remains undetermined. No quality values exist for individual bases; no much larger clone is one base distant.

Based on the germline V gene, the CDR1 and CDR2 sequences are SGHRS and YFSETQ. Trimming removed 4 bases from V and 6 bases from J; the gene matches leave 6 bases unexplained. CDR3 length: 13 amino acids, cysteine to phenylalanine. This entry keeps only the CDR3 DNA: 39 bases, framed from base 1. Libraries came from multiplex PCR. Sequencer: Illumina HiSeq 4000. iRepertoire HTBI primers and Arm-PCR amplification of CDR3 regions were used to construct TCR beta libraries. PCR products were gel purified before sequencing. The original methods were these. Gene usage analysis of CDR3 amino acid clonotypes relied on the 62 TRBV and 13 to 15 TRBJ segments identified across samples. COPE and FqMerger were used to merge the filtered high-quality paired reads into contigs. BLAST was used to align contigs to the IMGT TRBV, TRBD and TRBJ reference genes, and CDR3 was defined following IMGT. Clonotypes above 0.1% frequency were classified as highly expanded clones. Shannon entropy was used to measure repertoire diversity, and the Gini coefficient was used to measure V-J evenness. A clonotype was considered public if more than one individual shared it. TCRdb's own reprocessing of the public reads used fastp at Q25 and MiXCR and kept productive beta chains. CDR3 protein sequences are deduplicated, and each keeps its most common genes and DNA. These V and J calls originate from TCRdb's pipeline instead of the authors' own analysis. The table for this sample lists approximately 690,000 distinct CDR3 sequences; around 30% of them were counted only once. The ten top clones hold roughly 46% of the sample.

The sequencing used peripheral blood mononuclear cells (PBMCs), collected when the disease was refractory, from a patient treated with antithyroid drugs. The V gene is TRBV5-1 and the J gene is TRBJ1-2; 7 of the junction bases match TRBD1. The sequence was obtained from a female donor with Graves disease. The CDR3 reads CASSNDRVDGYTF. The DNA is TGCGCCAGCAGCAATGACAGGGTCGATGGCTACACCTTC.